Shown below are 19 T cell receptor beta chains from a single sample sequenced in a study of tumor-infiltrating lymphocytes in localized non-small cell lung cancer (TCRdb year 2021). Library preparation was by the immunoSEQ multiplex PCR assay. Held by TCRdb, this immuneACCESS table contains in-frame sequences only and omits some clones. Under half of the omission traces to an unresolved V gene where checked; the cause of the rest is unknown. For this sample the table gives some 8,700 clones, of which roughly 75% were detected only once. The top ten constitute about 5.8% of the sample. The sequenced sample was uninvolved lung tissue not adjacent to the tumor. The receptors here all came from a human donor with non-small cell lung cancer.

This chain connects TRBV6-5 to TRBJ2-3; D unclear. Germline V lookup: CDR1 MNHEY, CDR2 SVGAGI. Trimming removed 0 bases at V and 6 bases at J, with 7 bases between. CDR3 size: 13 residues. The CDR3 DNA is TGTGCCAGCAGTTACTCCGAGCTGGATACGCAGTATTTT. Its protein is CASSYSELDTQYF.

The chain couples TRBV7-9 to TRBJ1-5; D is unclear. The CDR3 contains 12 residues. Trimming took off 1 base at V and 6 bases at J, with 4 bases between the two ends. Germline V lookup: CDR1 SEHNR, CDR2 FQNEAQ (reference sequence). CDR3 sequence (DNA): TGTGCCAGCAGCTTAGGTCGTCAGCCCCAGCATTTT. Amino acid sequence: CASSLGRQPQHF.

This clone has only a few counts. The rearrangement links TRBV27 to TRBJ2-1; 10 bases map to TRBD2. Per the germline V gene, CDR1 is MNHEY and CDR2 is SMNVEV (reference sequence). This CDR3 has 15 amino acids. Germline trimming cut 7 bases from V and 4 bases from J; bases unmatched to any gene: 7. Written as DNA, the CDR3 is TGTGCCAGCAAGTTAGGGACTAGCGAGTACAATGAGCAGTTCTTC. As protein: CASKLGTSEYNEQFF.

The chain uses TRBV5-6 and TRBJ2-1; 8 bases map to TRBD2. The CDR3 runs to 15 residues. V was clipped by 0 bases and J by 7 bases; unmatched bases: 6. Germline V gives CDR1 SGHDT, CDR2 YYEEEE. CDR3 DNA: TGTGCCAGCAGCTTGGTCACGGGACTAGGAAATGAGCAGTTCTTC. Translated: CASSLVTGLGNEQFF. Full variable domain (rest looked up from reference TRBV5-6 and TRBJ2-1): DAGVTQSPTHLIKTRGQQVTLRCSPKSGHDTVSWYQQALGQGPQFIFQYYEEEERQRGNFPDRFSGHQFPNYSSELNVNALLLGDSALYLCASSLVTGLGNEQFFGPGTRLTVL.

This chain connects TRBV7-2 to TRBJ2-3; TRBD2 aligns across 15 bases. From germline, CDR1 is SGHTA and CDR2 FQGNSA. V lost 5 bases to trimming and J lost 2 bases; unmatched junction nucleotides: 5. CDR3 length equals 17 residues. The CDR3 DNA sequence: TGTGCCAGCAGCCAAGGGACTAGCGGGAGGTACACAGATACGCAGTATTTT. Amino acids: CASSQGTSGRYTDTQYF. Full variable domain (rest looked up from reference TRBV7-2 and TRBJ2-3): GAGVSQSPSNKVTEKGKDVELRCDPISGHTALYWYRQSLGQGLEFLIYFQGNSAPDKSGLPSDRFSAERTGGSVSTLTIQRTQQEDSAVYLCASSQGTSGRYTDTQYFGPGTRLTVL.

The chain recombines TRBV15 with TRBJ2-1, with 7 bases that match TRBD2. The CDR3 runs 18 residues. Unmatched junction bases numbered 9, after V lost 1 base and J lost 0 bases. The germline CDR1 and CDR2 sequences are LNHNV and YYDKDF (reference sequence). CDR3 in amino acids: CATSRAVLAARSYNEQFF. The CDR3 region has the DNA TGTGCCACCAGCAGAGCTGTCCTAGCGGCTCGCTCCTACAATGAGCAGTTCTTC.

V gene TRBV30 combines with J gene TRBJ2-1, with D unclear. Trimming cost V 3 bases and J 5 bases, with 5 bases left between them. Germline lookup yields CDR1 GTSNPN and CDR2 SVGIG (reference sequence). The CDR3 spans 11 residues. The CDR3 DNA follows: TGTGCCTGGAGGTCACACAATGAGCAGTTCTTC. The encoded protein is CAWRSHNEQFF.

V and J are TRBV28 and TRBJ1-2; 7 bases match TRBD1. Germline-derived CDR1 and CDR2 are MDHEN and SYDVKM. Unmatched junction bases numbered 5, after V lost 1 base and J lost 0 bases. CDR3 length: 16 residues. CDR3 coding DNA: TGTGCCAGCAGTTTATCCGGGACAGTACCTAACTATGGCTACACCTTC. Translating it yields CASSLSGTVPNYGYTF.

This chain links TRBV4-2 with TRBJ1-5, with D maybe TRBD1 (5 bases). Per germline, CDR1 LGHNA and CDR2 YNFKEQ. The CDR3 has 14 amino acids. The V and J ends lost 1 base and 10 bases respectively, with 14 bases between them. CDR3 sequence: CASSQGDLGEPQHF. CDR3 DNA sequence: TGTGCCAGCAGCCAAGGGGATTTAGGGGAACCCCAGCATTTT.

The J gene is TRBJ2-5, the V gene TRBV11-2, with D tentatively TRBD2 (6 bases). CDR3 size: 12 residues. Trimming cost V 5 bases and J 4 bases, with 8 bases left between them. CDR1 is SGHAT and CDR2 is FQNNGV in the germline V gene. The DNA of the CDR3 is TGTGCCAGCAGCGATAGCGGAGAGACCCAGTACTTC. This encodes CASSDSGETQYF.

V is TRBV11-1 and J is TRBJ2-7; tentatively, D is TRBD2 (5 bases). The CDR3 loop spans 14 amino acids. The germline V gene encodes CDR1 SGHAT and CDR2 FQDESV (reference sequence). Trimming pared 4 bases from V and 5 bases from J, leaving 15 bases between. CDR3 protein: CASSWRLNTNEQYF. DNA for the CDR3: TGTGCCAGCAGCTGGAGACTAAATACGAACGAGCAGTACTTC.

The rearrangement joins TRBV7-2 to TRBJ2-7; a possible D gene is TRBD2 (7 bases). Germline V gives CDR1 SGHTA, CDR2 FQGNSA. Between the trimmed V and J ends, which lost 6 bases and 4 bases, there was a span of 16 bases. The CDR3 has 14 amino acids. CDR3 sequence (DNA): TGTGCCAGCAGGGGGGGCGGGAGAAGGTACGAGCAGTACTTC. It encodes CASRGGGRRYEQYF.

This chain connects TRBV6-1 to TRBJ1-1; D is possibly TRBD1 (5 bases). V was pared by 7 bases and J by 4 bases, with 13 bases between. The CDR3 contains 13 residues. Germline CDR1 reads MNHNS; CDR2 reads SASEGT. The CDR3 bases are TGTGCCAGCACCAAGACAACAGGCACTGAAGCTTTCTTT. Translation gives CASTKTTGTEAFF.

V usage is TRBV6-1 and J usage is TRBJ1-5; 9 nucleotides align to TRBD1. The germline gives CDR1 MNHNS, CDR2 SASEGT. The CDR3 is 16 amino acids. Trimming at V came to 4 bases and at J to 4 bases, leaving 8 bases not matched to a gene. The CDR3 region is CASSASDRGSNQPQHF. In DNA, the CDR3 is TGTGCCAGCAGTGCTTCCGACAGGGGGAGTAATCAGCCCCAGCATTTT.

This clone was seen a handful of times. J is TRBJ2-2 and V is TRBV4-1, with 9 bases fitting TRBD1. The CDR3 runs 20 residues. V gave up 4 bases and J gave up 3 bases; unmatched junction bases: 18. Per the germline V gene, CDR1 is MGHRA and CDR2 is YSYEKL. The CDR3 loop reads CASSPQGTGTFTAYTGELFF. The CDR3 DNA reads TGCGCCAGCAGCCCTCAGGGGACAGGGACGTTTACGGCTTACACCGGGGAGCTGTTTTTT.

The V and J genes are TRBV27 and TRBJ2-1, with 8 bases lining up with TRBD2. V shed 7 bases, J shed 1 base, and the junction held 18 bases outside the gene matches. This CDR3 has 19 amino acids. Germline assignment: CDR1 MNHEY and CDR2 SMNVEV (reference sequence). Here the CDR3 reads CASNIKAIFGTRSYNEQFF. As DNA, the CDR3 is TGTGCCAGCAACATTAAGGCAATTTTCGGGACTAGATCCTACAATGAGCAGTTCTTC.

Only a few counts were recorded for this clone. The genes are TRBV2 and TRBJ2-2; TRBD1 matches 11 bases. V was pared by 5 bases and J by 6 bases, with 2 bases of the junction left unmatched. Looked up from germline, CDR1 is SNHLY and CDR2 is FYNNEI. CDR3 length: 14 amino acids. CDR3 sequence: CASSWTGGSGELFF. The CDR3 nucleotides are TGTGCCAGCAGTTGGACAGGGGGCTCCGGGGAGCTGTTTTTT.

V is TRBV30 and J is TRBJ2-1, with TRBD2 identical over 7 bases. CDR1 GTSNPN and CDR2 SVGIG come from the germline V gene (reference sequence). The trim removed 1 base at V and 2 bases at J, leaving 5 bases unmatched. This CDR3 is built from 15 residues. CDR3 nucleotides: TGTGCCTGGAGTGGTGATAGCGGGCCCTACAATGAGCAGTTCTTC. Its protein product is CAWSGDSGPYNEQFF.

As to this clone: The junction departs from the called germline gene at one end, perhaps through a read error. This sequence joins TRBV28 and TRBJ2-7; perhaps D is TRBD1 or TRBD2 (5 bases each). CDR1 and CDR2 from the germline V gene are MDHEN and SYDVKM. The CDR3 totals 14 residues. CDR3 bases: TGTGCCAGCAGCGACCCCCGGGACGGAGAAGGCTATAGCTTC. This sequence encodes CASSDPRDGEGYSF.